This record covers a single T cell receptor (beta chain). V was clipped by 3 bases and J by 4 bases, with 13 bases between them. Germline V CDR1 and CDR2: SGHRS, YFSETQ. The CDR3 is made up of 14 amino acids. This record belongs to a study of identical twins. Each CDR3 protein is one row after TCRdb ran MiXCR on the 5' RACE reads. The sample consists of hundreds of thousands of distinct CDR3 sequences, about 20% of them appearing once. These sequences were also reported in another study, on T cells expressing NK-cell markers. That paper notes: One of eight sequenced donors was HCMV-seronegative; the other seven were seropositive.

The chain employs TRBV5-1 and TRBJ1-1; a weak D match, TRBD1 (5 bases). The sequenced sample consisted of PBMCs. The receptor comes from a woman in her late teens or twenties in good health. The CDR3 DNA reads as TGCGCCAGCAGCTCGTATCAGGGAATCACTGAAGCTTTCTTT. Translating gives CASSSYQGITEAFF.